Below, 13 T cell receptor beta chains from the same sample are listed, as sequenced in a study of blood T cell repertoires in COVID-19. Data came from immunoSEQ multiplex PCR; TCRdb stores just in-frame clones and leaves some out. The table records about 370,000 clones, around 89% of them present only once. Material for sequencing was peripheral blood. These receptors came from a woman in her twenties or thirties with COVID-19, enrolled during active disease.

CDR3 sequence: CASSYSTRVHGYTF. CDR3 DNA sequence: TGTGCCAGCAGTTACTCGACCAGGGTTCATGGCTACACCTTC. This chain uses TRBV6-2 or TRBV6-3 with TRBJ1-2, with D possibly matching TRBD1 (5 bases). CDR1 MNHEY and CDR2 SVGEGT come from the germline V gene. This CDR3 comprises 14 residues. The V end lost 0 bases, the J end lost 6 bases, and 11 bases lay between the germline ends.

The chain joins TRBV11-2 to TRBJ1-1; 10 nucleotides match TRBD1. Trimming took 5 bases from V and 2 from J; bases not matched to a gene: 14. Germline V gene data show CDR1 as SGHAT and CDR2 as FQNNGV. The CDR3 contains 18 residues. CDR3 bases: TGTGCCAGCAGCACTCGGGGGGGACAGGGGCGGGCTAACACTGAAGCTTTCTTT. Protein: CASSTRGGQGRANTEAFF.

This rearrangement joins TRBV2 to TRBJ1-1; D remains unclear. The germline V gene encodes CDR1 SNHLY and CDR2 FYNNEI. The V end lost 4 bases, the J end lost 5 bases, and 5 bases lay between the germline ends. CDR3 length: 11 amino acids. The CDR3 DNA follows: TGTGCCAGCAGTGTGGCTACTGAAGCTTTCTTT. Protein: CASSVATEAFF.

The chain has TRBV6-1 and TRBJ1-5; possibly TRBD1 for D (6 bases). The CDR3 loop spans 15 amino acids. Trimming left V 0 bases short and J 4 bases short, with 10 bases between. Per the germline V gene, CDR1 is MNHNS and CDR2 is SASEGT. The CDR3 sequence: CASSEAGALNQPQHF. Here the CDR3 DNA reads TGTGCCAGCAGTGAAGCGGGGGCTTTAAATCAGCCCCAGCATTTT.

This rearrangement joins TRBV5-3 to TRBJ1-2; 10 bases are a match to TRBD1. TRBV5-3 is sorted into the ORF group, with uncertain function. V lost 5 bases and J lost 8; bases outside the gene matches: 12. This CDR3 comprises 15 residues. CDR3 nucleotide sequence: TGTGCCAGAAGTTACCACCGGGACAGGGGTTGGGGCTACACCTTC. Amino acid sequence: CARSYHRDRGWGYTF.

The V gene is TRBV7-2, the J gene TRBJ2-3; 8 bases fit TRBD1. CDR1 SGHTA and CDR2 FQGNSA come from the germline V gene. Trimming took 1 base from V and 4 from J; bases not matched to a gene: 7. The CDR3 is 16 residues long. The CDR3 DNA sequence: TGTGCCAGCAGCTTAGTGTCGGGACAGGCTTCAGATACGCAGTATTTT. Translated: CASSLVSGQASDTQYF.

The chain combines TRBV29-1 with TRBJ1-1; TRBD1 might be the D (5 bases). The CDR3 is 13 residues long. Germline lookup yields CDR1 SQVTM and CDR2 ANQGSEA. With 3 bases removed from V and 1 base from J, the gap between germline ends came to 9 bases. The CDR3 nucleotides read TGCAGCGTTGACCCCACAGGGAACACTGAAGCTTTCTTT. The encoded protein is CSVDPTGNTEAFF.

The V and J genes are TRBV7-2 and TRBJ2-7; TRBD1 aligns across 8 bases. Germline assignment: CDR1 SGHTA and CDR2 FQGNSA. Losses at the gene ends were 5 bases for V and 2 bases for J; bases not matched to a gene: 5. The CDR3 is 14 residues long. The CDR3 DNA sequence: TGTGCCAGCAGCCGGGGACAGGTCCCCTACGAGCAGTACTTC. This encodes CASSRGQVPYEQYF.

The chain uses TRBV7-9 and TRBJ1-3; 8 nucleotides line up with TRBD1. The CDR3 spans 14 residues. From germline, CDR1 is SEHNR and CDR2 FQNEAQ (reference sequence). The V segment lost 4 bases and the J segment 16 bases; nucleotides outside the gene matches: 15. Here the CDR3 reads CASSSLDGQGRVYF. CDR3 in DNA: TGTGCCAGCAGCTCCCTGGATGGACAGGGTCGTGTTTATTTT.

CDR3 loop: CASSPPQGVGGEQYF. As DNA, the CDR3 is TGTGCCAGCTCACCACCCCAGGGGGTAGGAGGGGAGCAGTACTTC. The V call is TRBV18, the J call TRBJ2-7, with D perhaps matching TRBD1 (7 bases). Germline V gene data show CDR1 as KGHSH and CDR2 as LQKENI. With 0 bases removed from V and 7 bases from J, the gap between germline ends came to 16 bases. The CDR3 totals 15 residues.

The chain carries TRBV2 and TRBJ1-4, with 10 bases that match TRBD1. Germline lookup yields CDR1 SNHLY and CDR2 FYNNEI. This CDR3 is 15 amino acids long. J gave up 7 bases and V 1 base, and 3 bases lay outside the gene matches. In DNA form, the CDR3 reads TGTGCCAGCAGTGAAGTGACAGGGGGCGGTGAAAAACTGTTTTTT. Encoded protein: CASSEVTGGGEKLFF.

The V gene is TRBV7-2, the J gene TRBJ1-1, with D possibly matching TRBD1 (6 bases). Germline V gene sequence: CDR1 SGHTA, CDR2 FQGNSA. Trimming pared 4 bases from V and 4 bases from J, leaving 10 bases between. The CDR3 runs to 13 residues. The CDR3 DNA is TGTGCCAGCAGCTGGACAGATCGCACTGAAGCTTTCTTT. It is translated as CASSWTDRTEAFF.

This clone was observed once. This rearrangement joins TRBV11-3 to TRBJ2-2, with 8 nucleotides matching TRBD1. Looked up from germline, CDR1 is SGHNT and CDR2 is YENEEA. J was trimmed by 6 bases and V by 8 bases; bases with no gene match: 8. The CDR3 runs 14 residues. As DNA, the CDR3 is TGTGCCAGCGCCGGGACAGGAGGGGCCGGGGAGCTGTTTTTT. Translation: CASAGTGGAGELFF.